The rows below give T cell receptor beta chains drawn from one sample of a study of cytomegalovirus exposure and HLA in healthy donors. Sequencing used immunoSEQ multiplex PCR; TCRdb keeps in-frame clones, though not all of them. The table shows roughly 120,000 clones, with roughly 15% occurring only once. Sequenced: PBMCs. These receptors all come from a woman younger than 35 in good health and CMV-seronegative. Both conserved end residues are part of each CDR3. Fields, in order: clone size, D gene, CDR3 length, J gene, V gene, CDR3 DNA, CDR3 protein. The D gene is left open where the match is weak. Only some rows state a clone size, as once, few, many or a class for expanded clones.

>-|TRBD1|12|TRBJ2-7|TRBV5-4
TGTGCCAGCAGCGCACGACAGGGACGTAGGTACTTC
CASSARQGRRYF
>-|TRBD2|16|TRBJ2-1|TRBV10-1
TGCGCCAGCAGTAAACCGACTAGCGGGGCTATCAATGAGCAGTTCTTC
CASSKPTSGAINEQFF
>-|-|13|TRBJ2-7|TRBV29-1
TGCAGCGCCCGAGGGGGGGTAGGGTACGAGCAGTACTTC
CSARGGVGYEQYF
>few|TRBD1|13|TRBJ1-1|TRBV19
TGTGCCAGTAGTATTCAGGGGGGCACTGAAGCTTTCTTT
CASSIQGGTEAFF
>-|-|13|TRBJ2-7|TRBV11-2
TGTGCCAGCAGCTCTGGGACATACTACGAGCAGTACTTC
CASSSGTYYEQYF
>few|-|14|TRBJ1-5|TRBV27
TGTGCCAGCAGTGTTCGGGAAAACTATCAGCCCCAGCATTTT
CASSVRENYQPQHF
>-|-|11|TRBJ2-2|TRBV7-3
TGTGCCAGAAGCCTCACCGGGGAGCTGTTTTTT
CARSLTGELFF
>-|-|16|TRBJ2-7|TRBV30
TGTGCCTGGAGTGTTACTTCCCAGGCCCCTTTCTACGAGCAGTACTTC
CAWSVTSQAPFYEQYF
>-|-|16|TRBJ2-1|TRBV4-1
TGCGCCAGCAGCCAAGTCCCGCGGGGCTCCTACAATGAGCAGTTCTTC
CASSQVPRGSYNEQFF
>-|TRBD1|14|TRBJ2-7|TRBV28
TGTGCCAGCGGTGCCGGGACAGGGATATTGGAGCAGTACTTC
CASGAGTGILEQYF
>few|TRBD2|13|TRBJ2-3|TRBV29-1
TGCAGCGTTGATAGCGGGAGTGCAGATACGCAGTATTTT
CSVDSGSADTQYF
>few|-|12|TRBJ1-2|TRBV5-1
TGCGCCAGCAGCGCAGGCGGGGGGGCCAACACCTTC
CASSAGGGANTF
>few|-|14|TRBJ1-1|TRBV5-1
TGCGCCAGCAGCTCCTCAGGGATGAACACTGAAGCTTTCTTT
CASSSSGMNTEAFF
>few|TRBD2|16|TRBJ2-5|TRBV5-1
TGCGCCAGCAGCTTGGGGGACTACCCAACCCAAGAGACCCAGTACTTC
CASSLGDYPTQETQYF
>few|-|16|TRBJ1-2|TRBV5-1
TGCGCCAGCAGCACGGGAGGCGCAAATAGGCACTATGGCTACACCTTC
CASSTGGANRHYGYTF
>few|TRBD2|16|TRBJ2-1|TRBV5-4
TGTGCCAGCAGCTCGACTAGCGGGAGCTCCTACAATGAGCAGTTCTTC
CASSSTSGSSYNEQFF
>few|-|15|TRBJ2-5|TRBV5-4
TGTGCCAGCAGCTTGGGGGCAGGGAACCGGGAGACCCAGTACTTC
CASSLGAGNRETQYF
>-|-|12|TRBJ2-7|TRBV7-9
TGTGCCAGCAGCCAATTGCTAACCGAGCAGTACTTC
CASSQLLTEQYF
>few|TRBD1|15|TRBJ2-1|TRBV25-1
TGTGCCAGCAGTAACCGGGACAGAGGCTACAATGAGCAGTTCTTC
CASSNRDRGYNEQFF
>-|TRBD1|15|TRBJ2-6|TRBV6-6
TGTGCCAGCGGGGGCGACAGGGCTGGGGCCAACGTCCTGACTTTC
CASGGDRAGANVLTF
>-|-|17|TRBJ2-7|TRBV5-1
TGCGCCAGCAGCTTGGAATCACGTCTCCCCAGCTCCTACGAGCAGTACTTC
CASSLESRLPSSYEQYF
>-|TRBD1|16|TRBJ2-4|TRBV5-8
TGTGCCAGCAGCTTCGAGGCAGGGGGCAGATCGAACATTCAGTACTTC
CASSFEAGGRSNIQYF
>few|-|16|TRBJ1-2|TRBV7-8
TGTGCCAGCAGCCCCCGGACAGCGTCCCACCTCGGTGGCTACACCTTC
CASSPRTASHLGGYTF
>few|TRBD1|16|TRBJ2-3|TRBV7-3
TGTGCCAGCAGCTTGACAGGGGGGGCCAGCACAGATACGCAGTATTTT
CASSLTGGASTDTQYF
>-|-|13|TRBJ2-3|TRBV29-1
TGCAGCGTTCGGCGGGGCCCACAAGATACGCAGTATTTT
CSVRRGPQDTQYF
>few|-|14|TRBJ1-5|TRBV15
TGTGCCACCAGCAGGACAACTAGCAATCAGCCCCAGCATTTT
CATSRTTSNQPQHF
>-|TRBD1|16|TRBJ2-3|TRBV5-1
TGCGCCAGCAGCTTGACCTCGGGACAGACATTGGATACGCAGTATTTT
CASSLTSGQTLDTQYF